This T cell receptor (beta chain) was recovered during a study of control samples from healthy donors and cancer patients. The V end was cut by 0 bases, the J end by 0 bases, with 12 bases between. CDR3 length equals 16 residues. Germline V gene data show CDR1 as SGDLS and CDR2 as YYNGEE. TCRdb's copy holds only in-frame clones and misses some; the assay was immunoSEQ multiplex PCR. The table records 150,000 to 160,000 clones, roughly 93% of them present only once. In this sample, this clone turned up once. This receptor was identified in a man aged 50 to 60 in good health. Material for sequencing was blood. J is TRBJ2-5 and V is TRBV9; weak D call: TRBD2 (5 bases). CDR3 residues: CASSVGGRAYQETQYF. CDR3 in DNA: TGTGCCAGCAGCGTAGGTGGGCGGGCTTACCAAGAGACCCAGTACTTC.